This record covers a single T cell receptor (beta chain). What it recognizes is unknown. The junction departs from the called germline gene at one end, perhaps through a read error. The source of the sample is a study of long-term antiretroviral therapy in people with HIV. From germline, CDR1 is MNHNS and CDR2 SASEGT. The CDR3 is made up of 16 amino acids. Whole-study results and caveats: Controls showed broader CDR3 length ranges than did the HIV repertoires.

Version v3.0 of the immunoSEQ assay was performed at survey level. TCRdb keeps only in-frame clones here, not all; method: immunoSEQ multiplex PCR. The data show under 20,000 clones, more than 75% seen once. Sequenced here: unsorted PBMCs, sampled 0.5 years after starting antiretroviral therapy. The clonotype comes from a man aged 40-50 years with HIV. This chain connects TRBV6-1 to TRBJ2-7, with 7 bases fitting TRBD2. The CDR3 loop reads CASSESVGGSLYEQYF. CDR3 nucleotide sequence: TGCGCCAGCAGTGAGTCGGTCGGCGGGAGTTTATACGAGCAGTACTTC.